This T cell receptor (beta chain) was sequenced in a study of response to subunit inactivated influenza vaccine. The J segment lost 2 bases and the V segment lost 3 bases, leaving 7 bases of the junction unmatched. This CDR3 contains 15 residues. Germline lookup yields CDR1 DFQATT and CDR2 SNEGSKA (reference sequence). In this sample, this clonotype turned up many times. TCRdb reprocessed the RT-PCR reads with MiXCR, giving one entry per CDR3 protein. This table holds hundreds of thousands of distinct CDR3 sequences, about a sixth found once. The source was PBMCs from blood, collected about 13 days after vaccination. The clonotype originates from a man aged 50 to 60 who received an inactivated influenza vaccine. The genes are TRBV20-1 and TRBJ2-3; 8 nucleotides agree with TRBD1. The CDR3 coding sequence is TGCAGTGCTAGGGACAGGGACCGACTCACAGATACGCAGTATTTT. Its protein is CSARDRDRLTDTQYF.